This entry is about one TCR beta chain. The assay was immunoSEQ multiplex PCR, and TCRdb's table has in-frame clones only and misses some. Counted here are roughly 670,000 clones, over 80% occurring once; the ten biggest clones make up under 0.3%. The germline gives CDR1 SNHLY, CDR2 FYNNEI. This CDR3 has 13 residues. After removal of 11 bases from V and 7 bases from J, the junction contained 7 bases not matched to a gene. The sample belongs to a study of blood T cell repertoires in COVID-19. Study details: Italy, Spain and the United States were the sources of the convalescent and acute COVID-19 samples.

This clonotype originated in a woman younger than 35 with acute or convalescent COVID-19. This rearrangement joins TRBV2 to TRBJ2-5; the match to TRBD2 covers 13 bases. Sequencing was carried out using peripheral blood. The CDR3 protein is CAGGTSGDGTQYF. In DNA, the CDR3 is TGTGCCGGGGGGACTAGCGGGGATGGGACCCAGTACTTC.